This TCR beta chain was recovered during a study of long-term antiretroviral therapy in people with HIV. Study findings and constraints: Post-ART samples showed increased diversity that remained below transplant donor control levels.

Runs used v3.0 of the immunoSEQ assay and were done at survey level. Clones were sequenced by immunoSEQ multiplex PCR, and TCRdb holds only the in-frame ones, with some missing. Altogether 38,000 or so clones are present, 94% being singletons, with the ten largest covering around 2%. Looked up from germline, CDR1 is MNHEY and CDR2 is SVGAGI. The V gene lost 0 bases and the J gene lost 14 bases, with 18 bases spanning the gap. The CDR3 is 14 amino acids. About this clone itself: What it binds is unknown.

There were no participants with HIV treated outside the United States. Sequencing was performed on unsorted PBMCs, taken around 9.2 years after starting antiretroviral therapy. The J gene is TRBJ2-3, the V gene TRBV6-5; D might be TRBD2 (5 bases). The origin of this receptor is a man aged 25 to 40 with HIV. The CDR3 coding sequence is TGTGCCAGCAGTTACTCGATTTACGACTATTACATGTATTTT. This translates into CASSYSIYDYYMYF.